The TCR beta chain described here comes from a study of T cell changes during pregnancy in multiple sclerosis (dated by TCRdb to between 2018 and 2021). Looking at the study overall: In women with multiple sclerosis, the researchers looked at how the T cell repertoire shifted as pregnancy progressed.

The cysteine opens and the phenylalanine closes a CDR3 of 15 amino acids. Just the 45-base CDR3 DNA is kept, in frame starting at base 1. The germline V gene (reference sequence) sets CDR1 to SGHNT and CDR2 to YYREEE. V gives up 0 bases and J gives up 7 bases, and the segment between their germline ends measures 16 bases. Remarks on this clone: Its cognate antigen has yet to be identified. Base qualities are missing; no much larger clone stands one base away.

The library was generated by the immunoSEQ multiplex PCR assay. TCRdb stores this immuneACCESS table with in-frame sequences only. Part of the clones is absent; in the studies checked, under half of the shortfall reflects unresolved V genes, and no reason is known for the rest. The sample records approximately 97,000 clones, 90% of which are singletons. The top ten constitute roughly 0.79% of the sample. The sample was peripheral blood, taken in the second trimester of pregnancy. The receptor comes from a female donor in good health, enrolled as a control in a pregnancy study. Recombination connected TRBV5-4 to TRBJ1-2; the D gene cannot be resolved reliably. The bases are TGTGCCAGCAGCTTGGCCGAGAGGGATCCTAGTGGCTACACCTTC. Its protein reads: CASSLAERDPSGYTF.